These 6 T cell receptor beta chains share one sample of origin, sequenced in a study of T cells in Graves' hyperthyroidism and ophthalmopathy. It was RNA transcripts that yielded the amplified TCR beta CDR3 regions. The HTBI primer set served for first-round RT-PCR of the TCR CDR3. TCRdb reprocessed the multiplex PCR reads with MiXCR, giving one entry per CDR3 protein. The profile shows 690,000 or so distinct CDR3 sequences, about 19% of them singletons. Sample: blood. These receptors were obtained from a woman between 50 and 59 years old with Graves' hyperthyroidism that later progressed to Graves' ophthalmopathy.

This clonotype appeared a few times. The CDR3 nucleotides read TGCAGTGCTAGAGATGGGGGCGGGGGGGAGGAGACCCAGTACTTC. It yields the protein CSARDGGGGEETQYF. This sequence joins TRBV20-1 and TRBJ2-5, with TRBD2 matching over 9 bases. From germline, CDR1 is DFQATT and CDR2 SNEGSKA (reference sequence). The V segment lost 0 bases and the J segment 5 bases; nucleotides outside the gene matches: 7. The CDR3 loop spans 15 amino acids.

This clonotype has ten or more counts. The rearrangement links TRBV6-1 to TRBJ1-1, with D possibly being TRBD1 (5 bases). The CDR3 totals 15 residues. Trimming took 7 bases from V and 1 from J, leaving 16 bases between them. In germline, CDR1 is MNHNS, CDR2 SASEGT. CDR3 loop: CASIGKGQQNTEAFF. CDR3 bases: TGTGCCAGCATTGGAAAGGGGCAGCAGAACACTGAAGCTTTCTTT.

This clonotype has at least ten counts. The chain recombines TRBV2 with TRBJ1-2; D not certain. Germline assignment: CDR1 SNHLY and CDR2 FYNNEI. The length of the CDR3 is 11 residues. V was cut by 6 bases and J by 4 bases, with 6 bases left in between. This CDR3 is CASRPIYGYTF. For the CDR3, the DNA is TGTGCCAGCAGGCCCATCTATGGCTACACCTTC.

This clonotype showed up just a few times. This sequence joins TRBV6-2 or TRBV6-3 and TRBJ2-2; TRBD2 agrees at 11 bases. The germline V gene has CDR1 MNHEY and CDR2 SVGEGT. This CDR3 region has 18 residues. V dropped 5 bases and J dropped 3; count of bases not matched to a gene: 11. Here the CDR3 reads CASSGGKLAGAYTGELFF. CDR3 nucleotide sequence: TGTGCCAGCAGTGGGGGCAAACTAGCGGGGGCGTACACCGGGGAGCTGTTTTTT.

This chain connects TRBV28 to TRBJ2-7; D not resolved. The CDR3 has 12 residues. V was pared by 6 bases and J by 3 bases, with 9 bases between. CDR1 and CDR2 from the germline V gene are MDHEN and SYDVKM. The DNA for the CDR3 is TGTGCCAGCAGGAGCAGTAACTACGAGCAGTACTTC. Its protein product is CASRSSNYEQYF.

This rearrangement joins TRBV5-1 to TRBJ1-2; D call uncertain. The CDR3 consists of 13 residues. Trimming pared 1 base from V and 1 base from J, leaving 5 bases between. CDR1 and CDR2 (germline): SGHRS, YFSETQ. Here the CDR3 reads CASSLNLNYGYTF. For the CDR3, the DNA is TGCGCCAGCAGCTTGAACCTTAACTATGGCTACACCTTC.